This TCR beta chain derives from a study of OX40 agonist ivuxolimab in advanced cancers. Study overall: Participants averaged approximately 65 years of age (range about 23 to 80) and were approximately 81% male. Past anti-PD-1, anti-PD-L1 or anti-CTLA-4 therapy was accepted, and 30% to 50% had received some. Study-level points and caveats: At 0.1 to 3.0 mg/kg and by week 6, CD4+ and CD8+ T cells in the blood had expanded clonally. Near-lowest levels of clonal expansion characterized partial responders at 0.1-3.0 mg/kg.

Produced via immunoSEQ multiplex PCR; TCRdb's table is partial and in-frame only. The table records some 87,000 clones, just over 90% of them present only once. In the case of this clone: Its antigen remains unidentified.

This material consisted of CD4+ or CD8+ T cells sorted from blood, taken in a trial of the OX40 agonist ivuxolimab. This TCR came from an adult with an advanced solid tumor such as melanoma, head and neck, liver or kidney cancer.

The CDR3 protein is CASSLRTGNGYTF. DNA for the CDR3: TGTGCCAGCAGTTTACGGACAGGGAATGGCTACACCTTC. V usage is TRBV28 and J usage is TRBJ1-2, with TRBD1 matching 8 bases. Germline V gene sequence: CDR1 MDHEN, CDR2 SYDVKM. The CDR3 extends over 13 amino acids. Trimming at V came to 2 bases and at J to 6 bases, leaving 2 bases not matched to a gene.